This TCR beta chain was identified during a study of blood T cell repertoires in COVID-19. Study background: COVID-19 samples collected from the United States, Italy and Spain covered acute and convalescent phases. T cells, B-cell-depleted T cells, or PBMCs supplied cDNA or gDNA.

In the original processing: Nucleated cell counts were estimated from reference gene primer amplification. The table came from immunoSEQ multiplex PCR; TCRdb's copy has only in-frame clones and leaves some out. Clone size and V and J calls were adopted from that table, with D and trimming inferred from the DNA. The table includes approximately 210,000 clones, 75% to 90% detected once. The V end was cut by 4 bases, the J end by 7 bases, with 19 bases between. The CDR3 extends over 15 amino acids. In germline, CDR1 is MNHEY, CDR2 SVGAGI. The source is a human donor in a cohort sampled during active COVID-19. The J gene is TRBJ1-1, the V gene TRBV6-5, with D tentatively TRBD1 (5 bases). Source material: peripheral blood. CDR3 amino acids: CASSSTGVPPGEAFF. DNA of the CDR3: TGTGCCAGCAGTTCAACGGGGGTGCCCCCTGGTGAAGCTTTCTTT.